This T cell receptor beta chain was captured by sequencing in a study of CD8 T cells in ankylosing spondylitis. Comments on this clonotype: The antigen remains undetermined.

The V and J ends lost 0 bases and 0 bases respectively, with 7 bases between them. CDR1 is SGHRS and CDR2 is YFSETQ in the germline V gene. The CDR3 is 15 amino acids. TCRdb recomputed calls from the 5' RACE reads with MiXCR, one row per CDR3 protein. Of some 340,000 distinct CDR3 sequences in the sample, 14% to 15% were seen once. Study observations and caveats: In synovial fluid and blood from reactive arthritis, some motif variants were previously reported.

The chain has TRBV5-1 and TRBJ2-4; D is unclear. This TCR was recovered from a male donor with ankylosing spondylitis or in good health (not recorded which). The material sequenced was blood, either unsorted or a sorted T cell fraction (not recorded which). The CDR3 nucleotides read TGCGCCAGCAGCTTGGAGTCAACAGCCAAAAACATTCAGTACTTC. Its translation is CASSLESTAKNIQYF.